This paragraph covers one TCR beta chain sequence. What it recognizes is unknown. The germline V gene encodes CDR1 SGHTA and CDR2 FQGNSA. The CDR3 is made up of 13 amino acids. The V gene lost 10 bases and the J gene lost 0 bases, with 13 bases spanning the gap. This sample was taken from a study of Ad26.COV2.S vaccination and SARS-CoV-2 variants. Across the whole study: A COV1001 Ad26.COV2.S trial-arm participant provided the sample.

Repertoires were generated with immunoSEQ multiplex PCR, while TCRdb's copy carries only in-frame clones and drops some. The sample includes roughly 680,000 clones, about 90% of them seen just once. Described treatment: some 20 received Ad26.COV2.S at low or high dose, single or two shots; about 5 received placebo; per-sample allocation not given. Each sample was drawn 63 days after the first injection (of vaccine or placebo). Findings and caveats of the study: Measures of TCR breadth and depth may have fallen short of total T cell responses. Following vaccination, spike-specific CD8+ and CD4+ T cell responses reportedly exhibited substantial breadth.

V gene TRBV7-2 combines with J gene TRBJ2-7; D may match TRBD1 or TRBD2 (6 bases each). Sample: peripheral blood, taken in a trial of Ad26.COV2.S vaccine versus placebo. The receptor was derived from a person aged 18 to 59 who received the Ad26.COV2.S COVID-19 vaccine or a placebo. The chain's CDR3 is CANSGADSYEQYF. The CDR3 nucleotides read TGTGCCAATTCGGGGGCAGACTCCTACGAGCAGTACTTC. The full variable domain, its missing parts supplied by reference TRBV7-2 and TRBJ2-7, is GAGVSQSPSNKVTEKGKDVELRCDPISGHTALYWYRQSLGQGLEFLIYFQGNSAPDKSGLPSDRFSAERTGGSVSTLTIQRTQQEDSAVYLCANSGADSYEQYFGPGTRLTVT.